The 30 T cell receptor beta chains presented below share a single source sample, sequenced in a study of CD8+ T cells in alopecia areata. Treatment in this sample: oral pan-JAK inhibitor, 5-10 mg twice daily. After isolation, RNA underwent reverse transcription to generate cDNA as the sequencing template. Sequenced by immunoSEQ multiplex PCR; TCRdb stores in-frame clones only, minus some. The sample holds 150,000 to 200,000 clones; about three fifths are singletons and the top ten take approximately 0.9%. Sequenced here: CD4+ T cells sorted from blood, sampled at week 4, from a patient treated with tofacitinib. The source is a human donor with alopecia areata.

This clone came up once. This specimen includes other DNA sequences encoding the same CDR3. The V gene is TRBV6-5, the J gene TRBJ2-5; D remains ambiguous. The CDR3 runs to 11 residues. V lost 0 bases and J 5 bases, leaving 1 base between the germline ends. Germline lookup yields CDR1 MNHEY and CDR2 SVGAGI. In nucleotides, the CDR3 is TGTGCCAGCAGTTACTCGGAGACCCAGTACTTC. Amino acid sequence: CASSYSETQYF.

V usage is TRBV4-3 and J usage is TRBJ2-7; 8 bases are a match to TRBD1. Germline V lookup: CDR1 LGHNA, CDR2 YSLEER. V was clipped by 0 bases and J by 3 bases; unmatched bases: 1. This CDR3 spans 14 amino acids. This CDR3 reads CASSQETGDYEQYF. The DNA for the CDR3 is TGCGCCAGCAGCCAAGAGACAGGGGACTACGAGCAGTACTTC.

This clone has only a few counts. The junction departs from germline at one end; a sequencing error may be responsible. The chain is built from TRBV7-9 and TRBJ2-7; D is possibly TRBD1 or TRBD2 (5 bases each). The length of the CDR3 is 13 residues. Germline CDR1 reads SEHNR; CDR2 reads FQNEAQ (reference sequence). The CDR3 nucleotides are TGTGCCAGCAGCCTAGCCGACAGCCACGAGCAGTACTTC. Its protein is CASSLADSHEQYF.

A single count supports this clone. The chain links TRBV29-1 to TRBJ1-2; tentatively, D is TRBD1 (5 bases). Germline CDR1 and CDR2: SQVTM and ANQGSEA. Trimming took off 4 bases at V and 3 bases at J, with 18 bases between the two ends. The CDR3 consists of 15 residues. CDR3 amino acids: CSVGGQGSNDYGYTF. In DNA, the CDR3 is TGCAGCGTTGGTGGACAAGGTTCCAATGACTATGGCTACACCTTC.

The chain uses TRBV25-1 and TRBJ2-5, with 7 bases that match TRBD1. Germline V lookup: CDR1 MGHDK, CDR2 SYGVNS. This CDR3 spans 13 amino acids. Unmatched junction bases numbered 10, after V lost 10 bases and J lost 5 bases. DNA for the CDR3: TGTGCCACTTCCCTCGAGGGGGCGGAGACCCAGTACTTC. It is translated as CATSLEGAETQYF.

In regard to this clone: Different DNA sequences within this sample yield the same CDR3. The chain recombines TRBV25-1 with TRBJ2-3, with D possibly TRBD1 on 5 matching bases. The V gene lost 6 bases and the J gene lost 1 base, with 5 bases spanning the gap. The CDR3 sequence is 12 residues long. Germline V gene lookup returns CDR1 MGHDK and CDR2 SYGVNS. The CDR3 is CASSRGTDTQYF. Here the CDR3 DNA reads TGTGCCAGCAGCAGGGGCACAGATACGCAGTATTTT. The full variable domain, with the rest looked up from reference TRBV25-1 and TRBJ2-3, is EADIYQTPRYLVIGTGKKITLECSQTMGHDKMYWYQQDPGMELHLIHYSYGVNSTEKGDLSSESTVSRIRTEHFPLTLESARPSHTSQYLCASSRGTDTQYFGPGTRLTVL.

The rearrangement links TRBV7-2 to TRBJ2-5; 8 positions match TRBD2. The trim removed 5 bases at V and 5 bases at J, leaving 10 bases unmatched. The CDR3 consists of 15 residues. CDR1 SGHTA and CDR2 FQGNSA come from the germline V gene. CDR3 sequence (DNA): TGTGCCAGCAGCCGAGGGACTAGAGGATCGGAGACCCAGTACTTC. This encodes CASSRGTRGSETQYF.

For this clone: The same CDR3 also results from other DNA sequences found in this sample. The rearrangement joins TRBV29-1 to TRBJ2-7, with TRBD1 identical over 7 bases. V lost 7 bases, J lost 4 bases, and 7 bases stayed unmatched. CDR1 and CDR2 (germline): SQVTM, ANQGSEA. The CDR3 runs to 12 residues. The CDR3 DNA sequence: TGCAGCGCATTGACAGGGCCATACGAGCAGTACTTC. Translated: CSALTGPYEQYF.

The table lists this clone with a few counts. The chain links TRBV10-3 to TRBJ1-6, with D perhaps matching TRBD1 (5 bases). Germline V lookup: CDR1 ENHRY, CDR2 SYGVKD. The CDR3 loop spans 13 amino acids. V lost 7 bases and J lost 5, with 9 bases in between. CDR3 in DNA: TGTGCCATCATGGACACGAATAATTCACCCCTCCACTTT. Encoded protein: CAIMDTNNSPLHF.

The DNA of the CDR3 is TGTGCCAGCTCGCCTTCCCCGAACACTGAAGCTTTCTTT. Its translation: CASSPSPNTEAFF. J is TRBJ1-1 and V is TRBV2; D gene uncertain. CDR3 length: 13 amino acids. Germline-derived CDR1 and CDR2 are SNHLY and FYNNEI. The V gene lost 8 bases and the J gene lost 1 base, with 11 bases spanning the gap.

This clone was recorded a few times. The V and J genes are TRBV12-5 and TRBJ1-1, with 8 bases lining up with TRBD1. This CDR3 spans 13 amino acids. Germline loops: CDR1 LGHNT, CDR2 FRNRAP. The V and J ends lost 5 bases and 4 bases, in that order; junction bases with no gene match: 3. CDR3 amino acids: CASGLTGGTEAFF. CDR3 in DNA: TGTGCTAGTGGTCTAACAGGGGGCACTGAAGCTTTCTTT.

Concerning this clone itself: Other DNA sequences of this sample code for an identical CDR3. The J gene is TRBJ1-2, the V gene TRBV5-4; tentative D call: TRBD1 (6 bases). The V and J ends lost 4 bases and 4 bases respectively, with 11 bases between them. Looked up from germline, CDR1 is SGHNT and CDR2 is YYREEE (reference sequence). The CDR3 is made up of 13 amino acids. The CDR3 region is CASSPTGAYGYTF. CDR3 bases: TGTGCCAGCAGCCCGACGGGGGCCTATGGCTACACCTTC.

This chain uses TRBV5-4 with TRBJ2-5; 13 positions agree with TRBD2. Germline trimming cut 4 bases from V and 2 bases from J; bases unmatched to any gene: 5. The CDR3 contains 16 residues. Per germline, CDR1 SGHNT and CDR2 YYREEE (reference sequence). CDR3 in amino acids: CASSRTSGSVQETQYF. The CDR3, as DNA: TGTGCCAGCAGCCGGACTAGCGGGAGCGTACAAGAGACCCAGTACTTC. The whole variable domain, remainder taken from reference TRBV5-4 and TRBJ2-5, is ETGVTQSPTHLIKTRGQQVTLRCSSQSGHNTVSWYQQALGQGPQFIFQYYREEENGRGNFPPRFSGLQFPNYSSELNVNALELDDSALYLCASSRTSGSVQETQYFGPGTRLLVL.

V usage is TRBV5-4 and J usage is TRBJ2-7; 7 nucleotides align to TRBD2. The germline V gene has CDR1 SGHNT and CDR2 YYREEE (reference sequence). After removal of 0 bases from V and 0 bases from J, the junction contained 3 bases not matched to a gene. This CDR3 region has 15 residues. The CDR3 here is CASSLAGGSSYEQYF. DNA of the CDR3: TGTGCCAGCAGCTTGGCGGGGGGAAGCTCCTACGAGCAGTACTTC.

V and J are TRBV30 and TRBJ2-5; D is unresolved. The length of the CDR3 is 12 residues. V lost 4 bases and J lost 5, with 11 bases in between. The germline gives CDR1 GTSNPN, CDR2 SVGIG (reference sequence). CDR3 in amino acids: CAWTGRRETQYF. The CDR3 DNA reads TGTGCCTGGACGGGTAGGCGCGAGACCCAGTACTTC.

V and J are TRBV11-2 and TRBJ2-1; 7 nucleotides align to TRBD1. V lost 6 bases, J lost 7 bases, and 9 bases stayed unmatched. CDR1 is SGHAT, CDR2 FQNNGV, per germline. The CDR3 sequence is 14 residues long. CDR3 sequence: CASSRVRGRNEQFF. The CDR3 nucleotides are TGTGCCAGCAGTCGGGTGAGGGGGCGGAATGAGCAGTTCTTC.

The chain joins TRBV29-1 to TRBJ1-2, with D tentatively TRBD1 (5 bases). The CDR3 has 10 residues. The V gene lost 4 bases and the J gene lost 8 bases, with 8 bases spanning the gap. Germline-derived CDR1 and CDR2 are SQVTM and ANQGSEA. The CDR3 loop reads CSVATGGYTF. The CDR3 DNA sequence: TGCAGCGTTGCTACAGGCGGCTACACCTTC.

This sequence joins TRBV23-1 and TRBJ1-2; TRBD1 agrees at 7 bases. TRBV23-1 is labeled an ORF, and its function is uncertain. The CDR3 covers 14 residues. V shed 2 bases and J 1 base; nucleotides not matched to a gene: 1. CDR3 protein: CASSQGQDNYGYTF. The CDR3 DNA reads TGCGCCAGCAGTCAAGGACAGGATAACTATGGCTACACCTTC.

The chain couples TRBV4-3 to TRBJ1-2; unclear D gene. Trimming cost V 0 bases and J 5 bases, with 13 bases left between them. CDR3 length equals 15 residues. The germline V gene encodes CDR1 LGHNA and CDR2 YSLEER. The CDR3, as DNA: TGCGCCAGCAGCCAAGATAGGATATCCTCATATGGCTACACCTTC. The encoded protein is CASSQDRISSYGYTF.

The CDR3 region is CATSRDLGRKAYEQYF. The CDR3 DNA reads TGTGCCACCAGCAGAGATCTTGGCAGGAAAGCCTACGAGCAGTACTTC. This sequence joins TRBV15 and TRBJ2-7, with D unclear. V gave up 0 bases and J gave up 2 bases, with 14 bases separating them. The CDR3 length is 16 residues. Germline CDR1 reads LNHNV; CDR2 reads YYDKDF (reference sequence).

The genes are TRBV7-9 and TRBJ1-2; D remains ambiguous. From germline, CDR1 is SEHNR and CDR2 FQNEAQ (reference sequence). Trimming removed 1 base from V and 4 bases from J, with 4 bases in between. There are 12 residues in the CDR3. CDR3 region: CASSLGTYGYTF. CDR3 sequence (DNA): TGTGCCAGCAGCTTAGGCACCTATGGCTACACCTTC.

This clone was counted once. The chain links TRBV30 to TRBJ1-6; possible D gene TRBD1, 5 bases. V was cut by 8 bases and J by 10 bases, with 12 bases left in between. This CDR3 region has 11 residues. Germline V CDR1 and CDR2: GTSNPN, SVGIG (reference sequence). CDR3 in DNA: TGTGCCGTTGGGGGAGGCTCACCCCTCCACTTT. Protein: CAVGGGSPLHF. Full variable domain (rest looked up from reference TRBV30 and TRBJ1-6): SQTIHQWPATLVQPVGSPLSLECTVEGTSNPNLYWYRQAAGRGLQLLFYSVGIGQISSEVPQNLSASRPQDRQFILSSKKLLLSDSGFYLCAVGGGSPLHFGNGTRLTVT.

The table lists this clone with a few counts. The gene calls are TRBV5-1 and TRBJ1-2, with D perhaps matching TRBD1 (6 bases). Germline V gene sequence: CDR1 SGHRS, CDR2 YFSETQ. CDR3 size: 13 residues. Trimming removed 3 bases from V and 4 bases from J, with 10 bases in between. CDR3: CASSSGGGYGYTF. The CDR3 bases are TGCGCCAGCAGCTCCGGGGGCGGCTATGGCTACACCTTC.

The sample holds one count of this clone. The chain links TRBV30 to TRBJ2-3; TRBD1 agrees at 8 bases. CDR3 length: 15 residues. J gave up 4 bases and V 8 bases, and 14 bases lay outside the gene matches. Germline CDR1 GTSNPN, CDR2 SVGIG (reference sequence). The chain's CDR3 is CAGSPGQGFSDTQYF. Written as DNA, the CDR3 is TGTGCCGGATCCCCCGGACAGGGTTTTTCAGATACGCAGTATTTT.

This clone has a single count. The gene calls are TRBV5-6 and TRBJ1-6; the D gene is possibly TRBD1 (6 bases). The V end was cut by 4 bases, the J end by 4 bases, with 15 bases between. This CDR3 contains 16 residues. The V gene's germline CDR1 is SGHDT and CDR2 YYEEEE. In nucleotides, the CDR3 is TGTGCCAGCAGCCGTCAGGGGAGCTTTTATAATTCACCCCTCCACTTT. It encodes CASSRQGSFYNSPLHF.

The chain recombines TRBV7-2 with TRBJ2-5; D is possibly TRBD1 (6 bases). Germline V gives CDR1 SGHTA, CDR2 FQGNSA. V was shortened by 4 bases and J by 1 base, with 7 bases between the two germline ends. This CDR3 comprises 13 residues. The CDR3 reads CASSSQGQETQYF. The CDR3 bases are TGTGCCAGCAGCTCACAGGGCCAAGAGACCCAGTACTTC.

The J gene is TRBJ2-7, the V gene TRBV29-1; maybe TRBD1 (6 bases). The CDR3 is made up of 13 amino acids. Per germline, CDR1 SQVTM and CDR2 ANQGSEA. V was trimmed by 4 bases and J by 3 bases, leaving 13 bases between them. CDR3 sequence reads: CSVAQGHYYEQYF. The CDR3 region has the DNA TGCAGCGTTGCACAGGGACATTACTACGAGCAGTACTTC.

This chain uses TRBV30 with TRBJ1-6; TRBD1 is a possible D gene (6 bases). Germline assignment: CDR1 GTSNPN and CDR2 SVGIG (reference sequence). CDR3 size: 17 residues. V lost 3 bases to trimming and J lost 6 bases, with 21 bases between them. The CDR3 coding sequence is TGTGCCTGGAGCGCCGCGGGGGGCGTGAAGTTTAATTCACCCCTCCACTTT. Residues: CAWSAAGGVKFNSPLHF.

J is TRBJ2-1 and V is TRBV30; D might be TRBD2 (7 bases). The V end was cut by 4 bases, the J end by 9 bases, with 13 bases between. Germline CDR1 is GTSNPN and CDR2 is SVGIG (reference sequence). CDR3 length: 12 residues. The CDR3 loop is CAWKPGGGEQFF. As DNA, the CDR3 is TGTGCCTGGAAACCGGGGGGCGGTGAGCAGTTCTTC.

This chain connects TRBV30 to TRBJ2-5, with D unclear. This CDR3 comprises 13 residues. The V gene lost 0 bases and the J gene lost 3 bases, with 8 bases spanning the gap. Germline-derived CDR1 and CDR2 are GTSNPN and SVGIG (reference sequence). CDR3 amino acids: CAWSVGRKETQYF. The CDR3 region has the DNA TGTGCCTGGAGTGTCGGCAGAAAAGAGACCCAGTACTTC.